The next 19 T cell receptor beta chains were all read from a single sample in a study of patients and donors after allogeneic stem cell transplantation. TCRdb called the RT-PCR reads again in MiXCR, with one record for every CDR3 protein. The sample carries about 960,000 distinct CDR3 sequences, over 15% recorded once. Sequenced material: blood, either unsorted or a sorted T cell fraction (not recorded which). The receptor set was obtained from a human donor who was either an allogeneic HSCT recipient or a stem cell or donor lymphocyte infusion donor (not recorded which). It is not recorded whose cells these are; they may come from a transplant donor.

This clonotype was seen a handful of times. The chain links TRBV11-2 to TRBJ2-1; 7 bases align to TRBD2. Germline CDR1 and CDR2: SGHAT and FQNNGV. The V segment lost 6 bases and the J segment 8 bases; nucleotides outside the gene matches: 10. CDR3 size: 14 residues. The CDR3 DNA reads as TGTGCCAGCAGACCCACCCCCCGGGGGGATGAGCAGTTCTTC. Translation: CASRPTPRGDEQFF.

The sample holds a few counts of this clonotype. CDR3 in amino acids: CASSFVGQGSDEQYF. Written as DNA, the CDR3 is TGTGCCAGCAGTTTCGTGGGACAGGGGTCTGACGAGCAGTACTTC. The V gene is TRBV27, the J gene TRBJ2-7; 10 bases match TRBD1. J gave up 5 bases and V 3 bases, and 7 bases lay outside the gene matches. Germline V gene lookup returns CDR1 MNHEY and CDR2 SMNVEV (reference sequence). The CDR3 length is 15 residues.

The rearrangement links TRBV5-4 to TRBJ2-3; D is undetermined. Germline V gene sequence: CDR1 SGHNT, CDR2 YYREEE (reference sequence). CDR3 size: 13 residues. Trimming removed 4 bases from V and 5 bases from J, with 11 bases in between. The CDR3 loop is CASSHNREDTQYF. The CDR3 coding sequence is TGTGCCAGCAGCCACAACAGAGAAGATACGCAGTATTTT. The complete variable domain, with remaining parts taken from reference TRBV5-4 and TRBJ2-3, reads ETGVTQSPTHLIKTRGQQVTLRCSSQSGHNTVSWYQQALGQGPQFIFQYYREEENGRGNFPPRFSGLQFPNYSSELNVNALELDDSALYLCASSHNREDTQYFGPGTRLTVL.

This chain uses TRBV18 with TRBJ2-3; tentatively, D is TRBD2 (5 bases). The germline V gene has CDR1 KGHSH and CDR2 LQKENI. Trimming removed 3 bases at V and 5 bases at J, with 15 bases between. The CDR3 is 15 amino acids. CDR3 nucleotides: TGTGCCAGCTCACCGGACCGGGGAGCAGGAGATACGCAGTATTTT. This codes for CASSPDRGAGDTQYF.

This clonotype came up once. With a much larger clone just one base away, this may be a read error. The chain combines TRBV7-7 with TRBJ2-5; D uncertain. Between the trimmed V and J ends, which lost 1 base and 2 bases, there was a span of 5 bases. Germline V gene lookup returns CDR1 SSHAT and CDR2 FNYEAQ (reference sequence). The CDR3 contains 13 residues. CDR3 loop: CASSLGEQETQYF. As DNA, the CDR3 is TGTGCCAGCAGCTTAGGGGAACAAGAGACCCAGTACTTC.

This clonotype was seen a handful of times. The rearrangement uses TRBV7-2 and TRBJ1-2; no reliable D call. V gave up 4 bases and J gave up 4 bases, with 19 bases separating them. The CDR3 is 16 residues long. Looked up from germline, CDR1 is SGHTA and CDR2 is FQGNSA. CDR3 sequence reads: CASSYFGPEKGYGYTF. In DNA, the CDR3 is TGTGCCAGCAGCTATTTTGGGCCAGAAAAGGGCTATGGCTACACCTTC.

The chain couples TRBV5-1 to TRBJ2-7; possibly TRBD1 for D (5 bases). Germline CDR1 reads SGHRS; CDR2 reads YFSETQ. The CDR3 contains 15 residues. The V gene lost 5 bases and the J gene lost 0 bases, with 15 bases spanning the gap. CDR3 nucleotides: TGCGCCAGCAGGGCACACTTTCAGGGCTCCTACGAGCAGTACTTC. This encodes CASRAHFQGSYEQYF.

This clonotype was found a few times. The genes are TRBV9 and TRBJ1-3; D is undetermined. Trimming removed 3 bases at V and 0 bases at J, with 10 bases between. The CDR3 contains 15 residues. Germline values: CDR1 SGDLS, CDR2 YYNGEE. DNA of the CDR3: TGTGCCAGCAGCGCTGGCGGGATCTCTGGAAACACCATATATTTT. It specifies CASSAGGISGNTIYF.

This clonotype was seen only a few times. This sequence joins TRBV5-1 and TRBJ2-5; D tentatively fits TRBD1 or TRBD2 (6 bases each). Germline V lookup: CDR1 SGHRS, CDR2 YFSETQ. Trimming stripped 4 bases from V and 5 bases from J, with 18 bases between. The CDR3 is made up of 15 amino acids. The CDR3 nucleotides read TGCGCCAGCAGCGGGGGCGGGACATCTGAGGAGACCCAGTACTTC. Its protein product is CASSGGGTSEETQYF.

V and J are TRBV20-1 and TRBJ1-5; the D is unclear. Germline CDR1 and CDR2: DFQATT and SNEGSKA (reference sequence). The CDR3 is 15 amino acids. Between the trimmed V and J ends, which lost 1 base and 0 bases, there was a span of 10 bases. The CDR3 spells CSARVHTNSNQPQHF. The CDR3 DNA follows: TGCAGTGCTAGAGTACACACAAATAGCAATCAGCCCCAGCATTTT.

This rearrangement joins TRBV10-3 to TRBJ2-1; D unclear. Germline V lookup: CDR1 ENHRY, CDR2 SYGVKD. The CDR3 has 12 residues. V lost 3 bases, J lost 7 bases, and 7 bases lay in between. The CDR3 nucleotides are TGTGCCATCAGTGAATCCGAAAATGAGCAGTTCTTC. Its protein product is CAISESENEQFF.

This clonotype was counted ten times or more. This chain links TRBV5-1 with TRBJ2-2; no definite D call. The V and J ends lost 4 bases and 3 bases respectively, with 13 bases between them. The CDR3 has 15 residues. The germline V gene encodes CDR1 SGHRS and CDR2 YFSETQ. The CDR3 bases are TGCGCCAGCAGCCCCCGTTCTGGGGACACCGGGGAGCTGTTTTTT. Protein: CASSPRSGDTGELFF.

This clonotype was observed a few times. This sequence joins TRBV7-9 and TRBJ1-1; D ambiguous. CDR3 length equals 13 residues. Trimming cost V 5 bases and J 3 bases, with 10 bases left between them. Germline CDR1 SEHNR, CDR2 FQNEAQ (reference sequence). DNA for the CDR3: TGTGCCAGCAGCCCCCCATCACACACTGAAGCTTTCTTT. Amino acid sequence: CASSPPSHTEAFF.

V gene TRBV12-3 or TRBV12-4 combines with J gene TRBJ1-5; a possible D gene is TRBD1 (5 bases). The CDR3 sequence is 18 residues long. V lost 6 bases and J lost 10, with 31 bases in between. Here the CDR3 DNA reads TGTGCCAGCAGCGGGAAAGGTTCCGGGACTTTTATTGTCAGCCCCCAGCATTTT. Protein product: CASSGKGSGTFIVSPQHF.

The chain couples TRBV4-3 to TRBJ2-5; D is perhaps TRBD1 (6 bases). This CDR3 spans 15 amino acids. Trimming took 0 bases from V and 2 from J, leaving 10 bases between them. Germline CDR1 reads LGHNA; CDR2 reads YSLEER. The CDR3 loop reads CASSQEQRGQETQYF. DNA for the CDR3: TGCGCCAGCAGCCAAGAACAGAGGGGGCAAGAGACCCAGTACTTC.

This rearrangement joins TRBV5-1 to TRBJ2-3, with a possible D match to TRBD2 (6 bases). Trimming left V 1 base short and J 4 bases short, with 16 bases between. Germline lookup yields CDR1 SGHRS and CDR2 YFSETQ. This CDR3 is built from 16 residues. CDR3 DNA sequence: TGCGCCAGCAGCTTGTGGGCCGGGGGTAGCGCAGATACGCAGTATTTT. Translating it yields CASSLWAGGSADTQYF.

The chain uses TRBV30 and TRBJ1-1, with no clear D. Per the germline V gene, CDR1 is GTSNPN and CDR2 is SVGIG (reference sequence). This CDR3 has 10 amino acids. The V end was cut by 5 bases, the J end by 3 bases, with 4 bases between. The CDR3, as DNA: TGTGCCTGGGAGGACACTGAAGCTTTCTTT. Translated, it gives CAWEDTEAFF.

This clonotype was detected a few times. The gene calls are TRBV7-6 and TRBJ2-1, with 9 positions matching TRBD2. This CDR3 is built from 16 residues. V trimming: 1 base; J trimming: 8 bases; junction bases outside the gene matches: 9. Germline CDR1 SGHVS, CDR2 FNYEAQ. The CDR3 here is CASSLDAGGGAHEQFF. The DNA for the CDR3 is TGTGCCAGCAGCTTAGATGCCGGCGGGGGGGCCCATGAGCAGTTCTTC.

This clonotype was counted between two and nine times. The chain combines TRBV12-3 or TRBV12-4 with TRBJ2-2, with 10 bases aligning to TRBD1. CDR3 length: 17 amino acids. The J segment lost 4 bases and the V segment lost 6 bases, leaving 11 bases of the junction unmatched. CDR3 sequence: CASRHRDRGSGTGELFF. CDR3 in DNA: TGTGCCAGCAGACACCGGGACAGGGGCTCCGGCACCGGGGAGCTGTTTTTT.